The 25 T cell receptor beta chains below were found in one sample sequenced in a study of blood T cell repertoires in COVID-19. The repertoire was sequenced with immunoSEQ multiplex PCR; TCRdb's copy has only in-frame clones and lacks some. The data contain around 100,000 clones, over 85% of them singletons. The specimen was peripheral blood. These receptors were obtained from a man aged 70-80 years with acute or convalescent COVID-19.

This rearrangement joins TRBV28 to TRBJ2-3, with D possibly TRBD1 on 5 matching bases. The CDR3 contains 15 residues. Germline V lookup: CDR1 MDHEN, CDR2 SYDVKM. V was pared by 3 bases and J by 3 bases, with 13 bases between. CDR3 in DNA: TGTGCCAGCAGTTTCAGGGCTTCCCCGACAGATACGCAGTATTTT. Translating it yields CASSFRASPTDTQYF.

This clone was observed a few times. The chain links TRBV7-2 to TRBJ2-7, with 9 nucleotides matching TRBD2. Trimming at V came to 7 bases and at J to 5 bases, leaving 12 bases not matched to a gene. The CDR3 totals 15 residues. The V gene's germline CDR1 is SGHTA and CDR2 FQGNSA. CDR3 residues: CASTVEAGGRHEQYF. The DNA for the CDR3 is TGTGCCAGCACCGTTGAGGCGGGGGGGCGCCACGAGCAGTACTTC.

The rearrangement links TRBV5-1 to TRBJ2-1; 8 positions match TRBD2. CDR1 and CDR2 (germline): SGHRS, YFSETQ. This CDR3 comprises 15 residues. The trim removed 9 bases at V and 3 bases at J, leaving 11 bases unmatched. CDR3 bases: TGCGCCACCAGGCTCAGCGGGGGAAACTACAATGAGCAGTTCTTC. Its translation is CATRLSGGNYNEQFF.

V gene TRBV9 combines with J gene TRBJ2-3; TRBD2 matches at 7 bases. CDR1 and CDR2 (germline): SGDLS, YYNGEE. CDR3 size: 16 residues. The V segment lost 0 bases and the J segment 6 bases; nucleotides outside the gene matches: 10. The CDR3 is CASSVAEGGPWDTQYF. The DNA for the CDR3 is TGTGCCAGCAGCGTAGCCGAGGGAGGGCCATGGGATACGCAGTATTTT.

The chain is built from TRBV10-2 and TRBJ1-1; 7 nucleotides match TRBD1. The CDR3 extends over 13 amino acids. The germline CDR1 and CDR2 sequences are WSHSY and SAAADI. Losses at the gene ends were 7 bases for V and 0 bases for J; bases not matched to a gene: 2. DNA of the CDR3: TGCGCCAGCACGGGACAGATGAACACTGAAGCTTTCTTT. Translation gives CASTGQMNTEAFF.

In this sample, this clone turned up once. This rearrangement joins TRBV9 to TRBJ2-2; TRBD1 agrees at 7 bases. The trim removed 3 bases at V and 4 bases at J, leaving 0 bases unmatched. CDR3 length: 13 residues. CDR1 is SGDLS and CDR2 is YYNGEE in the germline V gene. CDR3 amino acids: CASSGQGTGELFF. As DNA, the CDR3 is TGTGCCAGCAGCGGACAGGGCACCGGGGAGCTGTTTTTT.

The rearrangement joins TRBV7-6 to TRBJ2-1; 9 positions agree with TRBD2. The CDR3 is made up of 17 amino acids. V shed 5 bases, J shed 0 bases, and the junction held 8 bases outside the gene matches. In germline, CDR1 is SGHVS, CDR2 FNYEAQ. Here the CDR3 reads CASSPLPREGSYNEQFF. In DNA form, the CDR3 reads TGTGCCAGCAGCCCCCTCCCGCGGGAGGGCTCCTACAATGAGCAGTTCTTC.

The chain uses TRBV27 and TRBJ1-4, with D possibly matching TRBD1 (6 bases). The V and J ends lost 5 bases and 7 bases respectively, with 17 bases between them. The CDR3 length is 15 residues. The germline V gene has CDR1 MNHEY and CDR2 SMNVEV (reference sequence). The chain's CDR3 is CASSPNTGTSEKLFF. CDR3 DNA sequence: TGTGCCAGCAGTCCAAACACAGGGACAAGTGAAAAACTGTTTTTT. Drawing the rest from reference TRBV27 and TRBJ1-4, the complete variable domain is EAQVTQNPRYLITVTGKKLTVTCSQNMNHEYMSWYRQDPGLGLRQIYYSMNVEVTDKGDVPEGYKVSRKEKRNFPLILESPSPNQTSLYFCASSPNTGTSEKLFFGSGTQLSVL.

This rearrangement joins TRBV2 to TRBJ1-2; D is possibly TRBD1 (5 bases). This CDR3 is built from 13 residues. Germline V gives CDR1 SNHLY, CDR2 FYNNEI. V was clipped by 7 bases and J by 2 bases, with 11 bases between them. In DNA form, the CDR3 reads TGTGCCAGCACCTGGGAGGGGAACTATGGCTACACCTTC. This codes for CASTWEGNYGYTF.

The chain joins TRBV6-6 to TRBJ2-1; weak D call: TRBD2 (5 bases). Trimming removed 5 bases at V and 7 bases at J, with 9 bases between. Germline lookup yields CDR1 MNHNY and CDR2 SVGAGI (reference sequence). This CDR3 region has 12 residues. CDR3 loop: CASSATSNEQFF. CDR3 in DNA: TGTGCCAGCAGTGCAACTAGTAATGAGCAGTTCTTC.

V and J are TRBV3-1 (or the pseudogene TRBV3-2) and TRBJ2-7; D is unresolved. This CDR3 contains 12 residues. Germline V gene sequence: CDR1 LGHDT, CDR2 YNNKEL (reference sequence). Trimming removed 1 base from V and 6 bases from J, with 7 bases in between. The CDR3 loop reads CASSQVVGEQYF. DNA for the CDR3: TGTGCCAGCAGCCAAGTTGTCGGCGAGCAGTACTTC.

The genes are TRBV5-4 and TRBJ1-3; a weak D match, TRBD1 (6 bases). The CDR3 is 13 residues long. V was cut by 4 bases and J by 6 bases, with 11 bases left in between. Looked up from germline, CDR1 is SGHNT and CDR2 is YYREEE (reference sequence). CDR3 sequence: CASSHDRINTIYF. In DNA, the CDR3 is TGTGCCAGCAGCCATGACAGGATAAACACCATATATTTT.

This clone showed up just a few times. The chain is built from TRBV27 and TRBJ2-7, with 8 bases fitting TRBD2. The J segment lost 4 bases and the V segment lost 4 bases, leaving 6 bases of the junction unmatched. The CDR3 extends over 14 amino acids. Germline V gene sequence: CDR1 MNHEY, CDR2 SMNVEV (reference sequence). In nucleotides, the CDR3 is TGTGCCAGCAGTTCCAGCGGGAGAGAATACGAGCAGTACTTC. This codes for CASSSSGREYEQYF.

The V call is TRBV11-2, the J call TRBJ1-5; D might be TRBD1 (5 bases). Germline values: CDR1 SGHAT, CDR2 FQNNGV. V was cut by 1 base and J by 4 bases, with 14 bases left in between. The CDR3 runs 16 residues. The CDR3 loop is CASSLGGEVGNQPQHF. The CDR3 region has the DNA TGTGCCAGCAGCTTAGGGGGGGAAGTGGGGAATCAGCCCCAGCATTTT.

This chain joins TRBV7-6 and TRBJ1-1; 10 bases line up with TRBD1. Germline trimming cut 4 bases from V and 0 bases from J; bases unmatched to any gene: 5. CDR1 is SGHVS, CDR2 FNYEAQ, per germline. This CDR3 has 16 residues. In DNA, the CDR3 is TGTGCCAGCAGCTCCCGACAGGGGGCAGTGAACACTGAAGCTTTCTTT. Encoded protein: CASSSRQGAVNTEAFF.

V and J are TRBV11-2 and TRBJ1-4; 8 positions match TRBD1. Germline V gene sequence: CDR1 SGHAT, CDR2 FQNNGV. The CDR3 extends over 16 amino acids. Trimming took 5 bases from V and 6 from J; bases not matched to a gene: 11. The CDR3 DNA is TGTGCCAGCAGCAAAGACAGGGACAGGCTGGATGAAAAACTGTTTTTT. This encodes CASSKDRDRLDEKLFF.

A single count supports this clone. CDR3 in DNA: TGTGCCAGCAGCCTTCCGAGAACGGGAGCTGCCTACGAGCAGTACTTC. As protein: CASSLPRTGAAYEQYF. This chain links TRBV7-9 with TRBJ2-7; D may be TRBD2 (6 bases). Trimming took off 5 bases at V and 2 bases at J, with 19 bases between the two ends. From germline, CDR1 is SEHNR and CDR2 FQNEAQ (reference sequence). CDR3 length equals 16 residues.

V gene TRBV12-3 or TRBV12-4 combines with J gene TRBJ1-4, with D hard to call. The CDR3 is 13 amino acids. V lost 2 bases, J lost 3 bases, and 4 bases lay in between. CDR3 in DNA: TGTGCCAGCAGTTTATGGCCTAATGAAAAACTGTTTTTT. Translated: CASSLWPNEKLFF.

V gene TRBV7-9 combines with J gene TRBJ1-3; D may be TRBD1 (5 bases). This CDR3 comprises 14 residues. Trimming removed 4 bases from V and 2 bases from J, with 9 bases in between. CDR1 is SEHNR and CDR2 is FQNEAQ in the germline V gene (reference sequence). CDR3 bases: TGTGCCAGCAGCTCTCCGGGGGCTGGAAACACCATATATTTT. Translation gives CASSSPGAGNTIYF.

This rearrangement joins TRBV25-1 to TRBJ2-7, with no clear D. Trimming shortened V by 3 bases and J by 2 bases, and 8 bases separated the two germline ends. The germline gives CDR1 MGHDK, CDR2 SYGVNS. CDR3 size: 13 residues. The CDR3 loop reads CASSDPVPYEQYF. CDR3 nucleotide sequence: TGTGCCAGCAGTGATCCAGTCCCCTACGAGCAGTACTTC.

The genes are TRBV7-3 and TRBJ1-1; D is perhaps TRBD1 (6 bases). Germline-derived CDR1 and CDR2 are SGHTA and FQGTGA. The length of the CDR3 is 14 residues. The V end was cut by 5 bases, the J end by 5 bases, with 15 bases between. In nucleotides, the CDR3 is TGTGCCAGCAGCCCGGGGGGGGCGGGTACTGAAGCTTTCTTT. The encoded protein is CASSPGGAGTEAFF.

The chain links TRBV7-2 to TRBJ2-7; 9 positions match TRBD2. Trimming at V came to 0 bases and at J to 6 bases, leaving 9 bases not matched to a gene. The V gene's germline CDR1 is SGHTA and CDR2 FQGNSA. The CDR3 sequence is 16 residues long. This CDR3 reads CASSLAPAGGQIEQYF. In DNA, the CDR3 is TGTGCCAGCAGCTTAGCTCCAGCGGGAGGCCAGATCGAGCAGTACTTC.

The table lists this clone with a few counts. The chain joins TRBV11-2 to TRBJ2-7; 8 nucleotides match TRBD2. The CDR3 sequence is 16 residues long. The junction had 11 bases not matched to a gene; V was cut back by 4 bases and J by 3 bases. Germline assignment: CDR1 SGHAT and CDR2 FQNNGV. The CDR3 sequence is CASSSSLAGLNYEQYF. The CDR3 DNA reads as TGTGCCAGCAGCTCTTCGCTAGCGGGCTTAAACTACGAGCAGTACTTC.

V and J are TRBV4-2 and TRBJ1-6; D not resolved. CDR3 length: 13 residues. V was pared by 0 bases and J by 10 bases, with 7 bases between. In germline, CDR1 is LGHNA, CDR2 YNFKEQ. The DNA for the CDR3 is TGTGCCAGCAGCCAAGACCAGCGATCACCCCTCCACTTT. This gives the protein CASSQDQRSPLHF.

This clone was seen only a few times. CDR3 DNA sequence: TGTGCCATCAGTTCTGTAGCGGGGGGAGGGACAGATACGCAGTATTTT. Its protein is CAISSVAGGGTDTQYF. The chain has TRBV10-3 and TRBJ2-3; 10 bases agree with TRBD2. The CDR3 is made up of 16 amino acids. Germline trimming cut 5 bases from V and 3 bases from J; bases unmatched to any gene: 8. Germline V lookup: CDR1 ENHRY, CDR2 SYGVKD.